This TCR beta chain came from a study of T cell responses to AZD1222 COVID-19 vaccine. Study observations and caveats: Spike-specific TCR breadth and depth both grew after two AZD1222 doses.

With regard to this clone: What it binds is unknown.

Libraries were prepared by immunoSEQ multiplex PCR; TCRdb keeps only in-frame clonotypes and omits some of them. Among about 96,000 clones listed, approximately 90% were seen once. Sequenced here: peripheral blood, sampled on day 0 of AZD1222 vaccination. The sequence came from an adult in good health.

For the CDR3, the DNA is TGTGCTAGTGGTTTGGCGCCCGGGACAGGGGGTTACGAGCAGTACTTC. Amino acids: CASGLAPGTGGYEQYF. The chain links TRBV12-5 to TRBJ2-7; 11 bases align to TRBD1. CDR1 and CDR2 from the germline V gene are LGHNT and FRNRAP. Germline trimming cut 1 base from V and 4 bases from J; bases unmatched to any gene: 6. The CDR3 loop spans 16 amino acids.